This is a list of T cell receptor beta chains from one sample in a study of T cells after yellow fever vaccination. Each CDR3 protein is one row after TCRdb ran MiXCR on the 5' RACE reads. Of some 32,000 distinct CDR3 sequences listed, 4.4% are singletons. The material was CD8+ T cells sorted from PBMCs, obtained 5 days after the yellow fever booster vaccination. These receptors originate from a man aged 25 to 45 who received the YFV17D yellow fever vaccine. Both conserved end residues are part of each CDR3. The order of the fields is clone size, J gene, V gene, D gene, CDR3 DNA, CDR3 protein. The D gene is left open where the match is weak. Only part of the rows carry a size: once, few, many, or a class if the clone is expanded.

many	TRBJ1-5	TRBV19	-	TGTGCCAGTAGTGCCACGGGGAACGGCAATCAGCCCCAGCATTTT	CASSATGNGNQPQHF
many	TRBJ2-7	TRBV11-2	TRBD2	TGTGCCACCCGATCGGGGGGTTCCTACGAGCAGTACTTC	CATRSGGSYEQYF
medium-sized	TRBJ1-2	TRBV7-9	-	TGTGCCAGCAGCCCAAACATCGGCTACACCTTC	CASSPNIGYTF
many	TRBJ1-1	TRBV11-2	-	TGTGCCAGCAGCCAGTGGGAAAGGGGTAATTCACCCCGGAACACTGAAGCTTTCTTT	CASSQWERGNSPRNTEAFF
many	TRBJ1-2	TRBV18	TRBD1	TGTGCCAGCTCACCAACAGGGGCCGGCTACACCTTC	CASSPTGAGYTF
many	TRBJ2-7	TRBV19	-	TGTGCCAGTAGTATGAGCCTCTCCTACGAGCAGTACTTC	CASSMSLSYEQYF
many	TRBJ2-1	TRBV27	-	TGTGCCAGCAGTCTCCCTCCCAATGAGCAGTTCTTC	CASSLPPNEQFF
-	TRBJ1-5	TRBV25-1	-	TGTGCCCGCAGTGACAGAAAGCAGCCCCAGCATTTT	CARSDRKQPQHF
many	TRBJ1-2	TRBV6-5	-	TGTGCCAGCAGTTACTCGAGCGGGGGGCCGGGCTACACCTTC	CASSYSSGGPGYTF
many	TRBJ2-1	TRBV6-2/TRBV6-3	-	TGTGCCAGCAGTATATCCTACAATGAGCAGTTCTTC	CASSISYNEQFF
many	TRBJ2-7	TRBV29-1	TRBD1	TGCAGCGTTGACGCCCCGGGACAGGGGGAGAGTGTACCGGAGCAGTACTTC	CSVDAPGQGESVPEQYF
many	TRBJ2-5	TRBV25-1	TRBD2	TGTGCCAGCAGCGGGGGAGCCCTACCTAGCGGGCCGTTTGAGACCCAGTACTTC	CASSGGALPSGPFETQYF
many	TRBJ2-7	TRBV7-2	-	TGTGCCAGCAGCTTCACGGATTCCTACGAGCAGTACTTC	CASSFTDSYEQYF
-	TRBJ1-1	TRBV20-1	-	TGCAGTGCCCCGGGGGCAGGGTTCTCTGAAGCTTTCTTT	CSAPGAGFSEAFF
many	TRBJ1-2	TRBV27	-	TGTGCCAGCAGTTTATACCCCCTGACAGGTTCCCTCCCCGGATCCTGGAGCTACACCTTC	CASSLYPLTGSLPGSWSYTF
many	TRBJ2-1	TRBV6-2/TRBV6-3	-	TGTGCCAGCAGTCCTCCCGGGGGGCCCTATAGTGAGCAGTTCTTC	CASSPPGGPYSEQFF
many	TRBJ2-7	TRBV4-3	-	TGCGCCAGCAGCCAAGCCCAGGGGAGGTACGAGCAGTACTTC	CASSQAQGRYEQYF
many	TRBJ2-5	TRBV12-3/TRBV12-4	-	TGTGCCAGCAGTTTCATGGGGCTCTACCAAGAGACCCAGTACTTC	CASSFMGLYQETQYF
many	TRBJ1-5	TRBV28	-	TGTGCCAGCAGCCACCGGGCTCCGAATCAGCCCCAGCATTTT	CASSHRAPNQPQHF
many	TRBJ2-1	TRBV20-1	-	TGCAGTGCTGTGCCTAGGGAGACCGAGCCCGATGAGCAGTTCTTC	CSAVPRETEPDEQFF
many	TRBJ2-1	TRBV30	TRBD2	TGTGCCTGGGAGGGACTAGCGGTCATTCCTGGGCAGTTCTTC	CAWEGLAVIPGQFF
many	TRBJ2-1	TRBV15	TRBD2	TGTGCCACCAGCCGGGGACTAGCGGGAGGGGGTGCAAATGAGCAGTTCTTC	CATSRGLAGGGANEQFF
many	TRBJ2-1	TRBV24-1	-	TGTGCCACCAGTGATGGGGGGAGCTACCATGTCGATGAGCAGTTCTTC	CATSDGGSYHVDEQFF
many	TRBJ1-1	TRBV7-9	-	TGTGCCAGCAGCCCGGCGGGGGGTGAGAACACTGAAGCTTTCTTT	CASSPAGGENTEAFF
many	TRBJ2-5	TRBV4-2	-	TGTGCCAGCAGCCAAGAAAGCGCAGGCCCGCTTGAAGAGACCCAGTACTTC	CASSQESAGPLEETQYF
-	TRBJ2-1	TRBV12-3/TRBV12-4	TRBD1	TGTGCCTTCTGCGCCCACGTCGGGACAGGGTATTACAATGAGCAGTTCTTC	CAFCAHVGTGYYNEQFF
-	TRBJ2-3	TRBV12-3/TRBV12-4	-	TGTGCCAGCAGTTTAACGCCAGATACGCAGTATTTT	CASSLTPDTQYF
many	TRBJ2-3	TRBV7-8	-	TGTGCCAGCAGCTTAGCCCCTACAGCGGCTACAGGCACAGATACGCAGTATTTT	CASSLAPTAATGTDTQYF
many	TRBJ2-7	TRBV20-1	-	TGCAGTGCTAATCGCCGGGACCAGACCTACGAGCAGTACTTC	CSANRRDQTYEQYF
many	TRBJ2-7	TRBV5-5	-	TGTGCCAGCAGCTTGGAGGCCTACTACGAGCAGTACTTC	CASSLEAYYEQYF